This T cell receptor beta chain came from a study of T cells expressing NK-cell markers (dated by TCRdb to about 2020). About the full investigation: In sorted CD3+CD56+NKG2C+, CD3+CD56+NKG2C- and CD3+CD56-NKG2C+ T-cell subsets from 7 to 9 donors, TCR beta-chain repertoires were profiled. Among the eight sequenced donors, seven were HCMV-seropositive and one was HCMV-seronegative. The study sequenced eight donors, all healthy volunteers chosen at random: three men and five women. The libraries were sequenced on Illumina HiSeq 2000/2500, MiSeq or NextSeq, producing 2 x 150 bp reads. The research as a whole found: Those dominant clonotypes were again the most abundant among CD3+CD56-NKG2C+ cells in a handful of donors, at about 25-65%. It remained unclear whether the expanded NKG2C-expressing T cell clones were specific for HCMV antigens. In about six donors, the dominant CD3+CD56+NKG2C+ clonotypes were found to rank among the top 10 CD8+ clonotypes and to make up about 1.0-8% of CD8+ T cells.

The CDR3 runs 13 amino acids, cysteine and phenylalanine included. Nucleotide data are not available. CDR1 and CDR2 were assigned from the germline V gene as LGHNA and YSLEER. HCMV-specific IgG was detected in serum with a commercial ELISA kit to determine HCMV serostatus. Ficoll density gradient centrifugation was used to isolate peripheral blood mononuclear cells from blood. As for this clonotype: Its antigen target is currently unknown.

The sample was run on an Illumina HiSeq 2000. The TCR beta cDNA libraries were made using 5'RACE template switching, a step that added both a universal primer site and unique molecular identifiers. Priming for cDNA synthesis came from the TCR beta constant segment, and two successive PCR amplification steps followed. Under the source paper's analysis protocol: Reads were demultiplexed and grouped by UMI with MIGEC, and clonotypes were assembled and quantified with MiTCR. To exclude erroneous sequences, any TCR cDNA sequence not supported by at least two reads was discarded. Downstream repertoire analysis used the tcR package, and clonotypes were matched across fractions by CDR3 nucleotide sequence plus V segment. VDJmatch was used to annotate antigen specificity against VDJdb, with one amino acid substitution allowed in CDR3. TCRdb reprocessed the reads, and each CDR3 protein sequence is entered once, without DNA. TCRdb's processing, not the study's, gives the V and J calls here. The sample's records list under 3,500 distinct CDR3 sequences. Around 92% of the sample goes to the ten largest clones.

The source material was blood T cells: a sorted CD56 or NKG2C T cell subset, CD4+ or CD8+ T cells, or bulk PBMC T cells (not recorded which). Recombination connected TRBV4-3 to TRBJ2-7; with no DNA, the TCRdb D assignment of TRBD1 cannot be verified. This clonotype was obtained from a man aged 18-69 years in good health. The CDR3 region has the sequence CASSQYRAGEQYF.